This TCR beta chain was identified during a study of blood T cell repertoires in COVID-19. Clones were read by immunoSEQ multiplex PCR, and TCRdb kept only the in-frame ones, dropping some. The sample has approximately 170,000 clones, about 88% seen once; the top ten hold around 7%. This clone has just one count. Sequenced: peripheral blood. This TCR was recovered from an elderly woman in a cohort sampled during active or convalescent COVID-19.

The CDR3 spells CASTFSAGKNTEAFF. DNA of the CDR3: TGTGCCAGCACTTTTTCGGCAGGGAAGAACACTGAAGCTTTCTTT. The chain is built from TRBV28 and TRBJ1-1; the D gene is possibly TRBD1 (5 bases). Trimming pared 7 bases from V and 1 base from J, leaving 16 bases between. Germline V CDR1 and CDR2: MDHEN, SYDVKM. The CDR3 is 15 amino acids. The complete variable domain, with remaining parts taken from reference TRBV28 and TRBJ1-1, reads DVKVTQSSRYLVKRTGEKVFLECVQDMDHENMFWYRQDPGLGLRLIYFSYDVKMKEKGDIPEGYSVSREKKERFSLILESASTNQTSMYLCASTFSAGKNTEAFFGQGTRLTVV.